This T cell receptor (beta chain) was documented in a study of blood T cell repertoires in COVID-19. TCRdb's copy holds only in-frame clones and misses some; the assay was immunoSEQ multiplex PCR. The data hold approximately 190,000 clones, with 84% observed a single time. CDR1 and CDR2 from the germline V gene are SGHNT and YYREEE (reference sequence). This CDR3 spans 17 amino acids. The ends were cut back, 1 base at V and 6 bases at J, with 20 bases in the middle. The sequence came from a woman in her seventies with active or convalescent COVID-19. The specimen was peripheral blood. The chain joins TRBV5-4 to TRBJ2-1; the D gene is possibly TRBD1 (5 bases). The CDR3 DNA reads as TGTGCCAGCAGCTTGCCGGCACAGGCTCCCTCGTTCAATGAGCAGTTCTTC. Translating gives CASSLPAQAPSFNEQFF. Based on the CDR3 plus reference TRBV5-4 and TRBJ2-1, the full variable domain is ETGVTQSPTHLIKTRGQQVTLRCSSQSGHNTVSWYQQALGQGPQFIFQYYREEENGRGNFPPRFSGLQFPNYSSELNVNALELDDSALYLCASSLPAQAPSFNEQFFGPGTRLTVL.